This T cell receptor beta chain was sequenced for a study of blood T cell repertoires in COVID-19. Study-level information: Sites in the United States, Italy and Spain provided acute and convalescent COVID-19 samples. Nucleic acid was either cDNA or gDNA, and it came from T cells, B-cell-depleted T cells, or PBMCs.

The V gene lost 4 bases and the J gene lost 4 bases, with 18 bases spanning the gap. Germline CDR1 SGHDT, CDR2 YYEEEE. This CDR3 spans 15 amino acids. Clones were sequenced by immunoSEQ multiplex PCR, and TCRdb holds only the in-frame ones, with some missing. The table has around 200,000 clones, 80% to 90% seen once. V is TRBV5-6 and J is TRBJ2-7; D possibly corresponds to TRBD2 (7 bases). The sequence derives from a man aged 60 to 75 with acute or convalescent COVID-19. The sample taken for sequencing was peripheral blood. DNA of the CDR3: TGTGCCAGCAGCCGGTGGGAGGGGGTTAAGTACGAGCAGTACTTC. Translation gives CASSRWEGVKYEQYF. Using reference TRBV5-6 and TRBJ2-7 for the parts outside the CDR3, the full variable domain is DAGVTQSPTHLIKTRGQQVTLRCSPKSGHDTVSWYQQALGQGPQFIFQYYEEEERQRGNFPDRFSGHQFPNYSSELNVNALLLGDSALYLCASSRWEGVKYEQYFGPGTRLTVT.